The present entry profiles one T cell receptor (beta chain) with its context. Antigen: not known. Profiling relied on immunoSEQ multiplex PCR, and the TCRdb table lists in-frame clones only, not all of them. Here the sample spans about 150,000 clones, about 88% being singletons. This entry comes from a study of cytomegalovirus exposure and HLA in healthy donors. Whole-study results and caveats: Cytomegalovirus association was assigned to around 150 TCR beta chains. There were a few CMV-associated chains whose specificity for CMV antigens was confirmed in vitro.

The source is a man aged 18 to 30 in good health and CMV-seronegative. The sample was PBMCs.

CDR3 DNA sequence: TGTGCCAGCAGTCTCTCGGTTTTTAGCAATCAGCCCCAGCATTTT. It specifies CASSLSVFSNQPQHF. This chain joins TRBV28 and TRBJ1-5; D is ambiguous. V lost 5 bases, J lost 0 bases, and 11 bases lay in between. This CDR3 is 15 amino acids long. Germline lookup yields CDR1 MDHEN and CDR2 SYDVKM.